This entry features one T cell receptor (beta chain) sequence. Its antigen is undetermined. Germline lookup yields CDR1 SGDLS and CDR2 YYNGEE. V shed 4 bases and J shed 7 bases, with 23 bases lying between them. CDR3 length: 16 residues. This entry is derived from a study of blood T cells in healthy people across ages. Each individual donor underwent a draw of about 11 milliliters of peripheral blood. Through a sample-barcoded 5' primer and a J-beta primer mix, a second PCR was run for roughly 7 to 12 cycles. Tagging of each cDNA molecule was performed by a template-switch adaptor with 12 random nucleotides. Via MiXCR, TCRdb re-called the 5' RACE reads, giving one row per CDR3 protein. The sample records roughly 1.9 million distinct CDR3 sequences, more than 35% being singletons. Study findings and constraints: Unknown donor CMV status possibly confounded expanded clonotype changes. Roughly linearly, TCR beta diversity per million T cells fell as age increased.

This chain uses TRBV9 with TRBJ1-2; TRBD1 is a possible D gene (6 bases). Sequencing input: blood. The TCR sequence derives from a human donor in good health. The chain's CDR3 is CASSPLSNRVDPGYTF. CDR3 nucleotides: TGTGCCAGCAGCCCCCTTTCGAACAGGGTGGATCCTGGCTACACCTTC.